This TCR beta chain was found in a study of blood T cell repertoires in COVID-19. Study-level information: Sites across the United States, Italy and Spain contributed samples from acute and convalescent COVID-19. The cDNA or gDNA used as material had been derived from T cells, B-cell-depleted T cells, or PBMCs.

The CDR3 totals 17 residues. Germline V CDR1 and CDR2: SGHTA, FQGNSA. J was trimmed by 7 bases and V by 4 bases; bases with no gene match: 10. Per the original data handling: Scientists estimated how many nucleated cells there were by amplifying reference gene primers. Assay used: immunoSEQ multiplex PCR; TCRdb lists only in-frame clones, some missing. V, J and clone size derive from that table, while D and trimming were established from the DNA sequence. Found here are around 180,000 clones, 70% to 90% of them singletons; the top ten hold 3% to 4%. This TCR was recovered from a man in his 60s with acute or convalescent COVID-19. The chain uses TRBV7-2 and TRBJ2-2; 12 bases map to TRBD2. The sequenced sample consisted of peripheral blood. This CDR3 is CASSSHRLAGVNGELFF. The CDR3 DNA reads as TGTGCCAGCAGCTCACACAGACTAGCGGGAGTTAACGGGGAGCTGTTTTTT.